Listed here is a single TCR beta chain. The V gene end was trimmed by 4 bases and the J gene end by 5 bases; junction bases not matched to a gene: 1. The CDR3 is made up of 13 amino acids. Germline CDR1 and CDR2: SGHRS and YFSETQ. These data come from a study of blood T cells in healthy people across ages. With a J-beta primer mix and a sample-barcoded 5' primer, a second PCR ran about 7 to 12 cycles. TCRdb analysed the 5' RACE reads with MiXCR anew, one entry per CDR3 protein. The table records about 1.4 million distinct CDR3 sequences, almost 60% of them present only once. Sequencing was done on a sample of blood. The TCR was taken from a man younger than 35 in good health. This chain links TRBV5-1 with TRBJ2-1; 9 bases are a match to TRBD2. In nucleotides, the CDR3 is TGCGCCAGCAGCGCTAGCGGGGACAATGAGCAGTTCTTC. Translated: CASSASGDNEQFF. The complete variable domain, with remaining parts taken from reference TRBV5-1 and TRBJ2-1, reads KAGVTQTPRYLIKTRGQQVTLSCSPISGHRSVSWYQQTPGQGLQFLFEYFSETQRNKGNFPGRFSGRQFSNSRSEMNVSTLELGDSALYLCASSASGDNEQFFGPGTRLTVL.